The next 14 T cell receptor beta chains were all read from a single sample in a study of T-cell memory formation after mild COVID-19. Each CDR3 protein is one row after TCRdb ran MiXCR on the 5' RACE reads. There are about 600,000 distinct CDR3 sequences in the sample; roughly 21% occur only once, and roughly 9.1% lies in the top ten. The specimen was PBMCs or a T cell subset sorted from them (not recorded which). The receptors here all came from an adult woman who had mild COVID-19 (a few samples of this study predate the infection). Cell type and time point are not known.

The rearrangement uses TRBV6-5 and TRBJ2-1; 11 nucleotides line up with TRBD1. Germline trimming cut 4 bases from V and 2 bases from J; bases unmatched to any gene: 1. CDR1 and CDR2 from the germline V gene are MNHEY and SVGAGI. There are 15 residues in the CDR3. The CDR3: CASSWGQGAYNEQFF. DNA for the CDR3: TGTGCCAGCAGTTGGGGACAGGGGGCCTACAATGAGCAGTTCTTC.

This chain connects TRBV20-1 to TRBJ1-1; 11 bases map to TRBD1. The germline V gene has CDR1 DFQATT and CDR2 SNEGSKA (reference sequence). CDR3 length: 19 residues. Trimming removed 3 bases from V and 0 bases from J; junction bases left unmatched: 15. The CDR3 loop is CSASQGTGGASYVNTEAFF. The CDR3 DNA sequence: TGCAGTGCTAGTCAGGGGACAGGGGGGGCTTCGTATGTGAACACTGAAGCTTTCTTT.

V gene TRBV6-5 combines with J gene TRBJ1-2, with 11 bases identical to TRBD1. The CDR3 has 14 amino acids. The V gene's germline CDR1 is MNHEY and CDR2 SVGAGI. After removal of 6 bases from V and 9 bases from J, the junction contained 9 bases not matched to a gene. The CDR3 protein is CASRIGQGAYCYTF. The CDR3 nucleotides read TGTGCCAGCAGGATCGGACAGGGGGCGTATTGCTACACCTTC.

This clonotype came up a few times. This chain uses TRBV12-5 with TRBJ1-5; TRBD1 might be the D (5 bases). CDR1 is LGHNT and CDR2 is FRNRAP in the germline V gene. The CDR3 has 13 amino acids. The ends were cut back, 5 bases at V and 4 bases at J, with 9 bases in the middle. The CDR3 region is CASGTGPNQPQHF. CDR3 sequence (DNA): TGTGCTAGTGGTACGGGACCAAATCAGCCCCAGCATTTT.

The rearrangement joins TRBV19 to TRBJ2-1; TRBD2 might be the D (5 bases). CDR1 is LNHDA and CDR2 is SQIVND in the germline V gene (reference sequence). Trimming took 5 bases from V and 8 from J, leaving 19 bases between them. This CDR3 spans 15 amino acids. The CDR3 nucleotides read TGTGCCAGTAGTTCCCGCGCACTAGTTCGGGATGAGCAGTTCTTC. It codes for CASSSRALVRDEQFF.

The chain combines TRBV12-3 or TRBV12-4 with TRBJ2-1; D may correspond to TRBD1 or TRBD2 (5 bases each). The CDR3 contains 13 residues. Trimming removed 7 bases at V and 7 bases at J, with 14 bases between. The DNA for the CDR3 is TGTGCCAGCACCTCGGGACCGGAGAATGAGCAGTTCTTC. Its protein is CASTSGPENEQFF.

A few counts support this clonotype. The V call is TRBV29-1, the J call TRBJ2-3; 8 bases fit TRBD2. J lost 5 bases, V lost 5 bases, and 9 bases had no gene match. This CDR3 is built from 14 residues. CDR1 is SQVTM, CDR2 ANQGSEA, per germline. CDR3 coding DNA: TGCAGCGTTTATAACGGGAGGGCCGGAGATACGCAGTATTTT. Its protein is CSVYNGRAGDTQYF.

The chain couples TRBV25-1 to TRBJ1-5, with 7 bases identical to TRBD1. After removal of 3 bases from V and 2 bases from J, the junction contained 4 bases not matched to a gene. In germline, CDR1 is MGHDK, CDR2 SYGVNS. CDR3 length: 15 residues. The CDR3 DNA is TGTGCCAGCAGTGATAACCAGGGGGGCAATCAGCCCCAGCATTTT. This gives the protein CASSDNQGGNQPQHF.

The rearrangement uses TRBV6-2 or TRBV6-3 and TRBJ2-7; 10 nucleotides line up with TRBD1. The V gene's germline CDR1 is MNHEY and CDR2 SVGEGT. Germline trimming cut 2 bases from V and 5 bases from J; bases unmatched to any gene: 6. This CDR3 is built from 15 residues. The CDR3 sequence: CASSYRGQGIHEQYF. CDR3 sequence (DNA): TGTGCCAGCAGTTACCGGGGACAGGGGATACACGAGCAGTACTTC.

The chain has TRBV6-5 and TRBJ1-1; 9 nucleotides agree with TRBD1. CDR3 length: 14 amino acids. The V gene end was trimmed by 6 bases and the J gene end by 6 bases; junction bases not matched to a gene: 8. Germline lookup yields CDR1 MNHEY and CDR2 SVGAGI. This CDR3 reads CASSYKTGGSEAFF. The CDR3 coding sequence is TGTGCCAGCAGCTACAAGACAGGGGGTTCTGAAGCTTTCTTT.

This clonotype has only a few counts. The chain carries TRBV5-1 and TRBJ2-6; 11 positions match TRBD2. The CDR3 totals 19 residues. Germline V gene lookup returns CDR1 SGHRS and CDR2 YFSETQ. The junction had 13 bases not matched to a gene; V was cut back by 4 bases and J by 4 bases. CDR3 DNA sequence: TGCGCCAGCAGCGACGTTAGCGGGGGGGCCTTTCCCGGGGCCAACGTCCTGACTTTC. Translation: CASSDVSGGAFPGANVLTF.

The rearrangement uses TRBV7-6 and TRBJ1-3; no clear D gene. The germline V gene encodes CDR1 SGHVS and CDR2 FNYEAQ. V was pared by 0 bases and J by 0 bases, with 6 bases between. The length of the CDR3 is 15 residues. The chain's CDR3 is CASSLAPSSGNTIYF. The CDR3 coding sequence is TGTGCCAGCAGCTTAGCACCGAGCTCTGGAAACACCATATATTTT.

J is TRBJ1-1 and V is TRBV11-2; D remains unclear. Trimming pared 2 bases from V and 5 bases from J, leaving 9 bases between. CDR1 and CDR2 from the germline V gene are SGHAT and FQNNGV. The CDR3 loop spans 13 amino acids. The CDR3 sequence is CASSLKRFTEAFF. The CDR3 DNA reads TGTGCCAGCAGCTTAAAACGGTTTACTGAAGCTTTCTTT. Drawing the rest from reference TRBV11-2 and TRBJ1-1, the complete variable domain is EAGVAQSPRYKIIEKRQSVAFWCNPISGHATLYWYQQILGQGPKLLIQFQNNGVVDDSQLPKDRFSAERLKGVDSTLKIQPAKLEDSAVYLCASSLKRFTEAFFGQGTRLTVV.

There are a few counts of this clonotype. The chain carries TRBV7-7 and TRBJ2-1; D ambiguous. CDR1 is SSHAT, CDR2 FNYEAQ, per germline (reference sequence). Deletions cut 2 bases from V and 8 bases from J, with 10 bases between. CDR3 length equals 13 residues. DNA of the CDR3: TGTGCCAGCAGCTTATCTTTCCCGGATGAGCAGTTCTTC. Its protein is CASSLSFPDEQFF.